This T cell receptor (beta chain) was recorded in a study of blood T cell repertoires in COVID-19. On the study more broadly: The United States, Italy and Spain supplied acute and convalescent COVID-19 samples. The cDNA or gDNA used as material had been derived from T cells, B-cell-depleted T cells, or PBMCs.

This clone was observed a few times. The CDR3 has 14 amino acids. The junction had 4 bases not matched to a gene; V was cut back by 7 bases and J by 4 bases. Germline-derived CDR1 and CDR2 are LNHNV and YYDKDF (reference sequence). The authors' processing: Amplification of reference gene primers was used by the study to estimate nucleated cell counts. TCRdb's table, derived via immunoSEQ multiplex PCR, lists solely in-frame clones and lacks some. Clonal size and the V and J genes are those of that table, whereas D and trimming came from the DNA. Counted here are tens of thousands of clones, roughly four fifths occurring once; the ten biggest clones make up approximately 3.4%.

V and J are TRBV15 and TRBJ1-2; 12 bases map to TRBD1. The sequencing input was peripheral blood. This receptor was taken from a man aged 60-69 years with acute or convalescent COVID-19. DNA for the CDR3: TGTGCCACCAACCCGGGACAGGGGGCCTATGGCTACACCTTC. Its translation is CATNPGQGAYGYTF.